This T cell receptor (beta chain) was obtained from a study of blood T cell repertoires in COVID-19. For the study at large: COVID-19 samples, acute and convalescent, were from the United States, Italy and Spain. In each case, the material was cDNA or gDNA derived from T cells, B-cell-depleted T cells, or PBMCs.

Germline CDR1 reads SGHTS; CDR2 reads YDEGEE. J lost 4 bases, V lost 4 bases, and 4 bases had no gene match. This CDR3 contains 14 residues. Source study methods: The assay estimated nucleated cells by amplifying reference gene primers. Libraries were prepared by immunoSEQ multiplex PCR; TCRdb keeps only in-frame clonotypes and omits some of them. V and J calls plus clone size are reproduced from that table; the DNA served to infer D and trimming. This table has around 95,000 clones, around four fifths appearing once. The receptor comes from a man in his fifties with active or convalescent COVID-19. This rearrangement joins TRBV5-8 to TRBJ1-4; 7 positions match TRBD1. Sequencing input: peripheral blood. The CDR3 here is CASSQAGGNEKLFF. The CDR3 bases are TGTGCCAGCAGCCAGGCAGGGGGTAATGAAAAACTGTTTTTT.